This TCR beta chain was recovered during a study of blood T cell repertoires in COVID-19. CDR1 is LNHDA, CDR2 SQIVND, per germline (reference sequence). Unmatched junction bases numbered 9, after V lost 7 bases and J lost 6 bases. The CDR3 covers 13 residues. Data came from immunoSEQ multiplex PCR; TCRdb stores just in-frame clones and leaves some out. Among fewer than 90,000 clones listed, 75% to 90% were seen once. This clone was seen only once. The TCR was taken from a woman over 75 with active COVID-19. This chain joins TRBV19 and TRBJ2-7; 7 bases map to TRBD2. Sequencing input: peripheral blood. The DNA of the CDR3 is TGTGCCAGTACCCAATCTGGGGGGGGCGAGCAGTACTTC. Its protein is CASTQSGGGEQYF.